This T cell receptor beta chain was observed in a study of cytomegalovirus exposure and HLA in healthy donors. Study observations and caveats: A later analysis found that most CMV-associated TCR beta chains appeared HLA-restricted. Reported performance of the classifier showed diagnosis of cytomegalovirus status with high specificity and sensitivity. According to an earlier analysis, most TCR beta V segments yielded productive rearrangements about 87% or about 30% of the time.

PCR was performed using 60 Vbeta and 13 Jbeta primers. Some clones are missing from TCRdb's copy, which holds only in-frame ones; the method was immunoSEQ multiplex PCR. The sample has approximately 74,000 clones, 80% to 90% seen once. In regard to this clone: Its antigen is still unknown.

The ends were cut back, 5 bases at V and 0 bases at J, with 7 bases in the middle. Germline CDR1 and CDR2: SGHTA and FQGNSA. CDR3 length equals 14 residues. Input material: PBMCs. The V and J genes are TRBV7-2 and TRBJ1-4; D is undetermined. This clonotype originated in a woman in her twenties or thirties in good health and CMV-seronegative. CDR3 nucleotide sequence: TGTGCCAGCAGCCCCAGTACAACTAATGAAAAACTGTTTTTT. Its protein is CASSPSTTNEKLFF.